The 29 T cell receptor beta chains below all came from one sample that was sequenced in a study of blood T cell repertoires in COVID-19. Here immunoSEQ multiplex PCR was the method, and the copy in TCRdb shows in-frame clones only, minus some. The table includes under 110,000 clones, roughly two thirds detected once. What was sequenced was peripheral blood. The receptors originated from a human donor with acute or convalescent COVID-19. The donor label of this sample is uncertain.

This clone was recorded many times. The DNA of the CDR3 is TGTGCCAGCAGTTACACCGGGACAGGAGCTTCACCCCTCCACTTT. Translation: CASSYTGTGASPLHF. The V call is TRBV6-2 or TRBV6-3, the J call TRBJ1-6; 8 bases are shared with TRBD1. Germline V gene sequence: CDR1 MNHEY, CDR2 SVGEGT. This CDR3 is 15 amino acids long. After removal of 2 bases from V and 9 bases from J, the junction contained 6 bases not matched to a gene.

This clone was observed a single time. V and J are TRBV5-1 and TRBJ2-1; 12 nucleotides align to TRBD2. After removal of 0 bases from V and 4 bases from J, the junction contained 8 bases not matched to a gene. CDR3 size: 18 residues. CDR1 is SGHRS, CDR2 YFSETQ, per germline. CDR3 DNA sequence: TGCGCCAGCAGCTTGGATAGATGGCTAGCGGGGGGGTACAATGAGCAGTTCTTC. Translated: CASSLDRWLAGGYNEQFF.

The chain is built from TRBV24-1 and TRBJ2-1; the D is unclear. Germline V gives CDR1 KGHDR, CDR2 SFDVKD. The V and J ends lost 4 bases and 9 bases respectively, with 9 bases between them. The CDR3 spans 12 residues. The CDR3, as DNA: TGTGCCACCAGTGACACCCCACTTGAGCAGTTCTTC. It translates to CATSDTPLEQFF.

Remarks on this clone: It is likely a read error, because the conserved phenylalanine at the end of the CDR3 is missing. It is unclear where the CDR3 begins or ends on the DNA, so no DNA is shown, and the CDR3 is as TCRdb lists it. V and J are TRBV5-3 and TRBJ2-4; the table's D call TRBD2 went unverified against the DNA. TRBV5-3 is flagged as an ORF with uncertain function. The CDR3 is 11 residues long, ends included. CDR3 amino acids: CARSLVGGGAT.

The V gene is TRBV12-3 or TRBV12-4, the J gene TRBJ2-7; possibly TRBD2 for D (5 bases). With 5 bases removed from V and 3 bases from J, the gap between germline ends came to 11 bases. The CDR3 has 13 amino acids. Here the CDR3 reads CASSQRRGYEQYF. CDR3 sequence (DNA): TGTGCCAGCAGTCAGCGCCGGGGCTACGAGCAGTACTTC.

This clone was counted between two and nine times. The chain recombines TRBV11-2 with TRBJ2-2; possibly TRBD1 for D (6 bases). Germline CDR1 is SGHAT and CDR2 is FQNNGV. The V and J ends lost 5 bases and 6 bases respectively, with 7 bases between them. This CDR3 region has 12 residues. The CDR3 region is CASSPGAGELFF. The CDR3 bases are TGTGCCAGCAGCCCAGGGGCCGGGGAGCTGTTTTTT.

This clone was observed a few times. This chain uses TRBV21-1 with TRBJ2-5; TRBD1 is the table's D call, not checked against the DNA. TRBV21-1 is a pseudogene. The CDR3 has 17 residues. CDR3 sequence reads: CASSKALLSNRQETQYF. CDR3 nucleotide sequence: TGTGCCAGCAGCAAAGCGCTTTTGTCAAACAGACAAGAGACCCAGTACTTC.

The chain carries TRBV5-1 and TRBJ2-3; 11 positions match TRBD2. Germline loops: CDR1 SGHRS, CDR2 YFSETQ. The CDR3 totals 18 residues. The V segment lost 0 bases and the J segment 3 bases; nucleotides outside the gene matches: 9. The CDR3 DNA sequence: TGCGCCAGCAGCTTGGTACCCTGGGTAGCGGGGGGGACAGATACGCAGTATTTT. It specifies CASSLVPWVAGGTDTQYF.

The rearrangement links TRBV28 to TRBJ1-1; D call uncertain. The germline CDR1 and CDR2 sequences are MDHEN and SYDVKM. Trimming took 2 bases from V and 1 from J, leaving 5 bases between them. The CDR3 covers 13 residues. The CDR3 sequence is CASSLGQNTEAFF. The DNA for the CDR3 is TGTGCCAGCAGTTTAGGGCAGAACACTGAAGCTTTCTTT.

This chain connects TRBV6-5 to TRBJ1-1, with 8 bases that match TRBD1. V lost 5 bases, J lost 6 bases, and 11 bases stayed unmatched. CDR1 and CDR2 (germline): MNHEY, SVGAGI. The CDR3 runs to 15 residues. The CDR3 DNA reads as TGTGCCAGCAGTCGTAGACAGGGGATGTTCGCTGAAGCTTTCTTT. Its protein is CASSRRQGMFAEAFF.

J is TRBJ1-1 and V is TRBV5-1, with TRBD1 matching 10 bases. The CDR3 is made up of 12 amino acids. Germline V gene lookup returns CDR1 SGHRS and CDR2 YFSETQ. The V gene end was trimmed by 0 bases and the J gene end by 11 bases; junction bases not matched to a gene: 1. The CDR3 loop reads CASSLGTGGAFF. The DNA of the CDR3 is TGCGCCAGCAGCTTGGGGACAGGGGGGGCTTTCTTT.

This clone came up a few times. The V and J genes are TRBV19 and TRBJ1-1; D is possibly TRBD1 (6 bases). The CDR3 has 16 residues. Germline CDR1 and CDR2: LNHDA and SQIVND (reference sequence). With 5 bases removed from V and 1 base from J, the gap between germline ends came to 17 bases. The DNA for the CDR3 is TGTGCCAGTAGTTTGACAACCCCGACAGGGAACACTGAAGCTTTCTTT. It yields the protein CASSLTTPTGNTEAFF.

The gene calls are TRBV29-1 and TRBJ2-5; TRBD2 might be the D (5 bases). This CDR3 region has 13 residues. The V and J ends lost 7 bases and 2 bases respectively, with 14 bases between them. Per the germline V gene, CDR1 is SQVTM and CDR2 is ANQGSEA. The CDR3 DNA sequence: TGCAGCGACCCACTAGAGGCGCAAGAGACCCAGTACTTC. Protein: CSDPLEAQETQYF. Full variable domain (remainder filled in from reference TRBV29-1 and TRBJ2-5): SAVISQKPSRDICQRGTSLTIQCQVDSQVTMMFWYRQQPGQSLTLIATANQGSEATYESGFVIDKFPISRPNLTFSTLTVSNMSPEDSSIYLCSDPLEAQETQYFGPGTRLLVL.

The genes are TRBV21-1 and TRBJ2-3; the D call in the table, TRBD1, was not verified against the DNA. TRBV21-1 is classified as a pseudogene. This CDR3 spans 14 amino acids. CDR3 bases: TGTGCCAGCAGCAAAGGAAACAGCAAAGATACGCAGTATTTT. This sequence encodes CASSKGNSKDTQYF.

This clone was observed a single time. V gene TRBV28 combines with J gene TRBJ1-2, with 7 bases that match TRBD1. The length of the CDR3 is 12 residues. The V gene end was trimmed by 8 bases and the J gene end by 6 bases; junction bases not matched to a gene: 6. Germline V gene data show CDR1 as MDHEN and CDR2 as SYDVKM. The CDR3 nucleotides read TGTGCCAGCCTTGACAGGGATGATGGCTACACCTTC. Its translation: CASLDRDDGYTF.

The chain joins TRBV7-8 to TRBJ2-2; 8 nucleotides agree with TRBD1. Germline trimming cut 5 bases from V and 3 bases from J; bases unmatched to any gene: 14. The CDR3 covers 18 residues. Germline V gene lookup returns CDR1 SGHVS and CDR2 FQNEAQ. This chain's CDR3 is CASSDQGARTMDTGELFF. Here the CDR3 DNA reads TGTGCCAGCAGCGACCAGGGGGCCCGGACGATGGACACCGGGGAGCTGTTTTTT.

The rearrangement uses TRBV12-5 and TRBJ2-1; TRBD1 agrees at 7 bases. J gave up 4 bases and V 2 bases, and 5 bases lay outside the gene matches. Looked up from germline, CDR1 is LGHNT and CDR2 is FRNRAP. The CDR3 runs 15 residues. CDR3 nucleotides: TGTGCTAGTGGTTTGATAGGGGGACAGTACAATGAGCAGTTCTTC. As protein: CASGLIGGQYNEQFF.

This clone has a handful of counts. The chain uses TRBV7-8 and TRBJ1-1, with TRBD1 identical over 9 bases. Germline assignment: CDR1 SGHVS and CDR2 FQNEAQ. The CDR3 length is 15 residues. The trim removed 5 bases at V and 6 bases at J, leaving 10 bases unmatched. CDR3 amino acids: CASSTRDRVFSEAFF. CDR3 nucleotides: TGTGCCAGCAGCACCCGGGACAGGGTTTTCTCTGAAGCTTTCTTT.

In its sample, this clone was seen a few times. V usage is TRBV6-2 or TRBV6-3 and J usage is TRBJ2-5, with 11 bases fitting TRBD2. The J segment lost 4 bases and the V segment lost 4 bases, leaving 8 bases of the junction unmatched. Germline V gives CDR1 MNHEY, CDR2 SVGEGT. CDR3 size: 16 residues. The CDR3 protein is CASSLLLAGEGETQYF. The CDR3 nucleotides read TGTGCCAGCAGTTTACTACTAGCGGGGGAAGGAGAGACCCAGTACTTC.

This clone was seen once. This chain connects TRBV13 to TRBJ1-1, with 7 bases fitting TRBD1. CDR3 length: 14 amino acids. CDR1 is PRHDT and CDR2 is FYEKMQ in the germline V gene (reference sequence). With 5 bases clipped from V and 1 base from J, the junction kept 4 bases outside the gene matches. DNA for the CDR3: TGTGCCAGCAGCCTCGACAGGGCGAACACTGAAGCTTTCTTT. Translated, it gives CASSLDRANTEAFF.

The rearrangement uses TRBV24-1 and TRBJ2-5; unclear D gene. Trimming removed 4 bases from V and 5 bases from J, with 10 bases in between. The CDR3 runs to 13 residues. From germline, CDR1 is KGHDR and CDR2 SFDVKD. DNA for the CDR3: TGTGCCACCAGTGAGCTTCAACGGGAGACCCAGTACTTC. This codes for CATSELQRETQYF.

This sequence joins TRBV5-1 and TRBJ1-2; D not certain. Germline CDR1 SGHRS, CDR2 YFSETQ. Deletions cut 6 bases from V and 2 bases from J, with 17 bases between. The CDR3 covers 15 residues. In DNA, the CDR3 is TGCGCCAGCATGGAAATCGCAGGCTTGAACTATGGCTACACCTTC. Translating it yields CASMEIAGLNYGYTF.

This chain links TRBV5-1 with TRBJ2-3, with 16 bases identical to TRBD2. Trimming took 4 bases from V and 4 from J; bases not matched to a gene: 3. Germline V gene data show CDR1 as SGHRS and CDR2 as YFSETQ. This CDR3 is 16 amino acids long. CDR3 amino acids: CASSTGTSGGADTQYF. The CDR3 DNA is TGCGCCAGCAGCACCGGGACTAGCGGGGGGGCAGATACGCAGTATTTT.

The chain has TRBV5-1 and TRBJ2-1, with a possible D match to TRBD1 (6 bases). The CDR3 is made up of 15 amino acids. The germline CDR1 and CDR2 sequences are SGHRS and YFSETQ. Trimming removed 5 bases at V and 4 bases at J, with 16 bases between. CDR3 region: CASSRRAGVYNEQFF. The CDR3 DNA sequence: TGCGCCAGCAGTCGACGCGCAGGGGTTTACAATGAGCAGTTCTTC.

This chain joins TRBV13 and TRBJ2-3; TRBD1 aligns across 11 bases. The germline V gene has CDR1 PRHDT and CDR2 FYEKMQ (reference sequence). The CDR3 extends over 17 amino acids. The J segment lost 2 bases and the V segment lost 4 bases, leaving 8 bases of the junction unmatched. CDR3 protein: CASSSRRTGGDTDTQYF. CDR3 nucleotides: TGTGCCAGCAGCTCTCGTCGGACAGGGGGCGACACAGATACGCAGTATTTT.

This chain uses TRBV7-9 with TRBJ2-1; 8 nucleotides agree with TRBD2. After removal of 8 bases from V and 7 bases from J, the junction contained 22 bases not matched to a gene. The CDR3 runs to 18 residues. Germline loops: CDR1 SEHNR, CDR2 FQNEAQ (reference sequence). CDR3 loop: CASFGPTHSGVPHNEQFF. The CDR3 bases are TGTGCCAGCTTTGGGCCGACCCATAGCGGGGTCCCCCATAATGAGCAGTTCTTC.

This chain uses TRBV11-2 with TRBJ1-6; D may be TRBD1 (5 bases). The CDR3 is 15 amino acids. Germline loops: CDR1 SGHAT, CDR2 FQNNGV. Trimming removed 1 base at V and 4 bases at J, with 8 bases between. The CDR3 sequence: CASSLVGTYNSPLHF. In DNA form, the CDR3 reads TGTGCCAGCAGCTTAGTCGGGACTTATAATTCACCCCTCCACTTT.

This clone appeared a few times. This rearrangement joins TRBV7-2 to TRBJ2-7, with 11 positions matching TRBD2. Per germline, CDR1 SGHTA and CDR2 FQGNSA. V lost 1 base and J lost 0; bases outside the gene matches: 2. The CDR3 has 16 residues. The CDR3 nucleotides are TGTGCCAGCAGCTTAGTTACTAGCGGGAGCTCCTACGAGCAGTACGTC. Its protein product is CASSLVTSGSSYEQYV.

This rearrangement joins TRBV28 to TRBJ1-3; 8 bases line up with TRBD1. This CDR3 has 13 residues. Germline lookup yields CDR1 MDHEN and CDR2 SYDVKM. The trim removed 6 bases at V and 2 bases at J, leaving 0 bases unmatched. This CDR3 is CASRTGAGNTIYF. The CDR3 coding sequence is TGTGCCAGCAGGACAGGGGCTGGAAACACCATATATTTT.